This paragraph covers one T cell receptor beta chain sequence. The data were taken from a study of PD-1 and CTLA-4 blockade in melanoma. Produced via immunoSEQ multiplex PCR; TCRdb's table is partial and in-frame only. The profile covers about 31,000 clones, with 85% to 95% appearing a single time and 8.5% to 9% taken by the ten largest. The length of the CDR3 is 15 residues. V lost 6 bases to trimming and J lost 6 bases; unmatched junction nucleotides: 9. Looked up from germline, CDR1 is MNHEY and CDR2 is SVGAGI. The chain recombines TRBV6-5 with TRBJ2-1; 9 bases map to TRBD1. The source of this sequence is a human donor with melanoma. Sequenced here: CD8+ T cells from peripheral blood, sampled from a patient given anti-PD-1 treatment. The CDR3 here is CASSRAGQGINEQFF. In DNA, the CDR3 is TGTGCCAGCAGCAGAGCGGGACAGGGCATCAATGAGCAGTTCTTC.